This TCR beta chain was recorded in a study of blood T cell repertoires in COVID-19. The assay was immunoSEQ multiplex PCR, and TCRdb's table has in-frame clones only and misses some. This table holds tens of thousands of clones, around 80% found once. This clone has just one count. The receptor was isolated from a man aged 55 to 70 with active or convalescent COVID-19. Sequences were obtained from peripheral blood.

The CDR3 sequence: CATSEQRSANTGELFF. CDR3 coding DNA: TGTGCCACCAGTGAGCAGAGGAGTGCGAACACCGGGGAGCTGTTTTTT. The chain uses TRBV24-1 and TRBJ2-2, with D unresolved. V was clipped by 4 bases and J by 0 bases, with 11 bases between them. The germline V gene encodes CDR1 KGHDR and CDR2 SFDVKD. The CDR3 has 16 residues.